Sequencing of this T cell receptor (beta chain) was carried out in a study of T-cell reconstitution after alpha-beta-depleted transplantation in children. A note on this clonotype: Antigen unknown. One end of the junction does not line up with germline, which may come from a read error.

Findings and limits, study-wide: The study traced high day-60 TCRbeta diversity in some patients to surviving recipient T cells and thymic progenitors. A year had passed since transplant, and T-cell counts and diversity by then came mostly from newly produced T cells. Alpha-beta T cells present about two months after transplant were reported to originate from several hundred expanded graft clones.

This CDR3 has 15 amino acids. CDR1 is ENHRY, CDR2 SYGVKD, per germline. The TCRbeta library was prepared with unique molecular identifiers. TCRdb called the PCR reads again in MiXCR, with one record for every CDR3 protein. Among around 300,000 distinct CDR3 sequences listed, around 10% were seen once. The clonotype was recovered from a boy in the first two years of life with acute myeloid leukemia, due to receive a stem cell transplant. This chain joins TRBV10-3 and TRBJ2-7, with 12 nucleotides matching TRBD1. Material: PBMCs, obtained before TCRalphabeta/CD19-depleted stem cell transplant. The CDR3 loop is CAISGPGQGASEQYF. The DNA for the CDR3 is TGTGCCATAAGTGGCCCGGGACAGGGGGCAAGTGAGCAGTACTTC.